One and the same sample provided the 8 T cell receptor beta chains below, sequenced in a study of T cells in women clearing cervical HPV infection. This table comes from immunoSEQ multiplex PCR, and its TCRdb copy is limited to in-frame clones, with some not included. The sample features about 37,000 clones, with over 1.5% in its top ten. Input material: blood buffy coat. These receptors were taken from a woman aged 18 to 75 with a cervical HPV16 infection that either progressed to CIN3+ or cleared (not recorded which).

About this clone itself: Relative to the germline gene, one junction end is altered; a read error may explain this. Read coverage stops 3 residues before the CDR3 terminus; the germline J gene supplies the remainder. This chain links TRBV4-2 with TRBJ2-5; TRBD1 aligns across 8 bases. Germline V gene data show CDR1 as LGHNA and CDR2 as YNFKEQ. The length of the CDR3 is 15 residues. The CDR3 DNA, read in part, is TGCGCCAGCAGCTCAGGGGGCGCCATTGGAGAGACC. It codes for CASSSGGAIGET. The whole CDR3 region reads CASSSGGAIGETQYF.

Notes on this clone: The CDR3 goes on 3 residues after the read ends, and that part is filled in from the germline J gene. The chain links TRBV5-4 to TRBJ1-2; D unclear. The V end was cut by 3 bases, the J end by 3 bases, with 12 bases between. The CDR3 is 14 residues long. Per the germline V gene, CDR1 is SGHNT and CDR2 is YYREEE (reference sequence). The CDR3 region is CASSSPTAYYGYTF. The covered CDR3 bases are TGTGCCAGCAGCTCCCCCACAGCCTACTATGGC.

A word on this clone: The read falls 3 residues short of the CDR3 end, and the missing part is taken from the germline J gene. The chain is built from TRBV29-1 and TRBJ1-1; maybe TRBD1 (5 bases). The CDR3 sequence is 13 residues long. Germline V CDR1 and CDR2: SQVTM, ANQGSEA. The ends were cut back, 1 base at V and 5 bases at J, with 11 bases in the middle. The sequenced CDR3 bases are TGCAGCGTTGAAGCGGGAGGGGAGACTGAA. Encoded protein: CSVEAGGETE. The full-length CDR3 reads as CSVEAGGETEAFF.

Notes on this clone: The sequence runs out 3 residues before the end of the CDR3; the remainder is reconstructed from the germline J gene. The chain links TRBV28 to TRBJ2-7; 7 positions match TRBD1. The germline V gene encodes CDR1 MDHEN and CDR2 SYDVKM. The CDR3 spans 13 residues. Trimming removed 8 bases from V and 6 bases from J; junction bases left unmatched: 10. The part of the CDR3 DNA that was read is TGTGCCAGCGAGGGACAGCTTAGCACCGAG. It is translated as CASEGQLSTE. The CDR3 in full is CASEGQLSTEQYF.

In the case of this clone: The read stops 3 residues short of the end of the CDR3; the missing end is completed from the germline J gene. This chain links TRBV5-1 with TRBJ2-3, with D possibly being TRBD1 (6 bases). The CDR3 has 13 amino acids. Germline V lookup: CDR1 SGHRS, CDR2 YFSETQ. This chain's CDR3 is CASSSGVGETQYF. CDR3 DNA (partial): TGCGCCAGCAGCTCAGGGGTTGGAGAGACG.

Worth noting for this clone: The read stops 3 residues short of the end of the CDR3; the missing end is completed from the germline J gene. The chain recombines TRBV7-2 with TRBJ2-2; 7 positions agree with TRBD1. Germline loops: CDR1 SGHTA, CDR2 FQGNSA. The CDR3 spans 13 residues. Trimming cost V 4 bases and J 5 bases; bases outside gene matches: 1. This CDR3 reads CASSSTGTGELFF. The DNA read from the CDR3 is TGTGCCAGCAGCTCGACAGGGACCGGGGAG.

About this clone itself: The read ends 3 residues early relative to the CDR3; the germline J gene fills the gap. The rearrangement joins TRBV2 to TRBJ1-5; TRBD1 might be the D (6 bases). V gave up 4 bases and J gave up 0 bases, with 13 bases separating them. CDR1 is SNHLY and CDR2 is FYNNEI in the germline V gene. This CDR3 has 16 amino acids. CDR3 region: CASSVRGHYSNQPQHF. CDR3 DNA (partial): TGTGCCAGCAGTGTTCGGGGACACTATAGCAATCAGCCC.

A word on this clone: Sequencing ends 3 residues short of the CDR3 end; the germline J gene provides the rest. The chain has TRBV5-1 and TRBJ2-1; 12 bases are shared with TRBD2. CDR3 length equals 15 residues. Unmatched junction bases numbered 4, after V lost 3 bases and J lost 6 bases. Germline values: CDR1 SGHRS, CDR2 YFSETQ. The part of the CDR3 DNA that was read is TGCGCCAGCAGCTCGCTAGCGGGGGGGCTCAATGAG. Translating gives CASSSLAGGLNE. The CDR3, in full, reads CASSSLAGGLNEQFF. Full variable domain (rest looked up from reference TRBV5-1 and TRBJ2-1): KAGVTQTPRYLIKTRGQQVTLSCSPISGHRSVSWYQQTPGQGLQFLFEYFSETQRNKGNFPGRFSGRQFSNSRSEMNVSTLELGDSALYLCASSSLAGGLNEQFFGPGTRLTVL.